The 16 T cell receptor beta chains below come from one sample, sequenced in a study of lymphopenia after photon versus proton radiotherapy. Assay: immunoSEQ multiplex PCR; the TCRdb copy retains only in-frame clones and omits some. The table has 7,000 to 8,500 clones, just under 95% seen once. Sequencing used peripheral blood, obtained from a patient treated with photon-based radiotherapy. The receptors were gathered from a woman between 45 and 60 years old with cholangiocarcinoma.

The CDR3 region is CASSTGLAGGQFF. DNA of the CDR3: TGTGCCAGTAGTACGGGACTAGCGGGGGGGCAGTTCTTC. The J gene is TRBJ2-1, the V gene TRBV19; 15 nucleotides match TRBD2. Germline V gene data show CDR1 as LNHDA and CDR2 as SQIVND (reference sequence). This CDR3 region has 13 residues. V lost 4 bases and J lost 12; bases outside the gene matches: 1.

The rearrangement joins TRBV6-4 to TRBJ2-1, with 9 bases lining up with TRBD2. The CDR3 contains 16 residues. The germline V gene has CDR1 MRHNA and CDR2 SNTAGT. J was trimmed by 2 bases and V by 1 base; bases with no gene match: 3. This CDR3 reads CASSDWASGAYNEQFF. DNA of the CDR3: TGTGCCAGCAGTGACTGGGCTAGCGGGGCCTACAATGAGCAGTTCTTC.

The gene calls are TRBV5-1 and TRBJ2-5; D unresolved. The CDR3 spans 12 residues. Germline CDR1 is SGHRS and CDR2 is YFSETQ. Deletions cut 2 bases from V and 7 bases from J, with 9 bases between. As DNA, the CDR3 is TGCGCCAGCAGCTTTCCGGGTGGGACCCAGTACTTC. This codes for CASSFPGGTQYF.

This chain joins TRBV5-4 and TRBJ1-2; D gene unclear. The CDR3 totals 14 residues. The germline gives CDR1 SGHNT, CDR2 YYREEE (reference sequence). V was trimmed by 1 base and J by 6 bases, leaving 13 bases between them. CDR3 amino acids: CASSLMGLTDGYTF. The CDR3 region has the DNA TGTGCCAGCAGCTTGATGGGGTTGACGGATGGCTACACCTTC.

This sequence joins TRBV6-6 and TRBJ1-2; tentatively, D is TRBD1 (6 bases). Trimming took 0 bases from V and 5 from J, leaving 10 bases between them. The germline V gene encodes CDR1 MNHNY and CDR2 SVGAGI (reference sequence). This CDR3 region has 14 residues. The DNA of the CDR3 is TGTGCCAGCAGTTACTCGGACAGCTCTTATGGCTACACCTTC. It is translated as CASSYSDSSYGYTF.

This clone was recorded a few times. The CDR3: CASSHGGWRDSEQYF. The CDR3, as DNA: TGCGCCAGCAGCCATGGGGGTTGGAGGGACTCCGAGCAGTACTTC. The gene calls are TRBV4-3 and TRBJ2-7, with a possible D match to TRBD2 (6 bases). V lost 3 bases, J lost 6 bases, and 18 bases lay in between. The germline CDR1 and CDR2 sequences are LGHNA and YSLEER. CDR3 size: 15 residues.

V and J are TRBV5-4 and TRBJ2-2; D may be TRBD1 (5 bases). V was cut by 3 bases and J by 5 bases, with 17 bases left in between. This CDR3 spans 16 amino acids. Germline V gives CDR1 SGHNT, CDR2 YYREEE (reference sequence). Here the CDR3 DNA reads TGTGCCAGCAGCTCCCATGGGGCTCCTCTAACCGGGGAGCTGTTTTTT. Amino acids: CASSSHGAPLTGELFF.

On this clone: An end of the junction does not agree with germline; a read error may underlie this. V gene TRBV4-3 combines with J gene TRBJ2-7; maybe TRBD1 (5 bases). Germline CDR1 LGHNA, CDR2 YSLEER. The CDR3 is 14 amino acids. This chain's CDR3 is CASSQEAMQGVLRF. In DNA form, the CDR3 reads TGCGCCAGCAGCCAAGAAGCGATGCAAGGGGTACTACGGTTC.

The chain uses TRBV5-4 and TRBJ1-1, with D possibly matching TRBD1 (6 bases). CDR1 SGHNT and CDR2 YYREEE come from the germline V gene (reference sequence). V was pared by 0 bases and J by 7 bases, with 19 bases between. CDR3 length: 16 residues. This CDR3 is CASSLGGGQPLNEAFF. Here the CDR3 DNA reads TGTGCCAGCAGCTTGGGCGGGGGGCAGCCCCTGAATGAAGCTTTCTTT.

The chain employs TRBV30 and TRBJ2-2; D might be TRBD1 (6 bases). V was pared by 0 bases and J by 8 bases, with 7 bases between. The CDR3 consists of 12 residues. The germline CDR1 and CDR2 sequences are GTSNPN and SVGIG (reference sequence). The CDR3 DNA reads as TGTGCCTGGAGTGTCACAGGGGGGGAGCTGTTTTTT. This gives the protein CAWSVTGGELFF.

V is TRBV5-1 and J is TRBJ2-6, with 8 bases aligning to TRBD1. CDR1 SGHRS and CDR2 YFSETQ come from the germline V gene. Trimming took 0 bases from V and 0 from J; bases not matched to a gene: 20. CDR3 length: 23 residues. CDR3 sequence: CASSLESWATGVTLVSGANVLTF. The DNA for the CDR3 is TGCGCCAGCAGCTTGGAATCCTGGGCGACAGGGGTCACCCTTGTCTCTGGGGCCAACGTCCTGACTTTC.

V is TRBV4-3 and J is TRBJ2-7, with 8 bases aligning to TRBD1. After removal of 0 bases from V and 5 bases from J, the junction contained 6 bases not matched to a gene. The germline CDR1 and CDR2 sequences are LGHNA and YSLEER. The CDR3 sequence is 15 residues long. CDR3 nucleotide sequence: TGCGCCAGCAGCCAAGATCCTCAGGGGGCAGACGAGCAGTACTTC. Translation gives CASSQDPQGADEQYF.

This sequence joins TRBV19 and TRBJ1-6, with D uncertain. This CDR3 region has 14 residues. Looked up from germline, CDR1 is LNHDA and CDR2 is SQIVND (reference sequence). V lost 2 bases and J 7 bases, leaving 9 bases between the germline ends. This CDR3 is CASSIPGRNSPLHF. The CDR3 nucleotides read TGTGCCAGTAGTATACCTGGACGGAATTCACCCCTCCACTTT.

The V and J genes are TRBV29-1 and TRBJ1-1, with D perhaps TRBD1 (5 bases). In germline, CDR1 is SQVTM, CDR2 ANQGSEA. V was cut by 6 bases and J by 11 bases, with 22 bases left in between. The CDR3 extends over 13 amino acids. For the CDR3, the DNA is TGCAGCGTCCAGGGTGAATGGGATCGCGATGCTTTCTTT. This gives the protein CSVQGEWDRDAFF.

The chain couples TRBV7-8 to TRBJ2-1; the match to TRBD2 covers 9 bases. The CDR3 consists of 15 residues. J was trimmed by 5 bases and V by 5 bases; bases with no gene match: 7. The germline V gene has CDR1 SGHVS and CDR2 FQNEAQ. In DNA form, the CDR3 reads TGTGCCAGCAGCCCGTTTAGCGGGGGACACAATGAGCAGTTCTTC. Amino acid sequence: CASSPFSGGHNEQFF. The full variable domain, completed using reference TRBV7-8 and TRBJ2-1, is GAGVSQSPRYKVAKRGQDVALRCDPISGHVSLFWYQQALGQGPEFLTYFQNEAQLDKSGLPSDRFFAERPEGSVSTLKIQRTQQEDSAVYLCASSPFSGGHNEQFFGPGTRLTVL.

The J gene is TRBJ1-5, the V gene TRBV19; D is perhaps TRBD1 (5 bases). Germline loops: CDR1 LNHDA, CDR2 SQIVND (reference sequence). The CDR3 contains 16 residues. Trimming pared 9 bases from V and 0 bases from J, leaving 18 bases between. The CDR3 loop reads CASTPLGGYSNQPQHF. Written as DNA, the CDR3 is TGTGCCAGCACCCCCTTGGGGGGGTATAGCAATCAGCCCCAGCATTTT.